This T cell receptor beta chain emerged from a study of CD4 T cell repertoires in COVID-19. Study background: Other coronavirus spike proteins restimulated relabeled CFSE-low cells expanded with IL-2 for roughly eleven days. Whole-study findings and limits: SARS-CoV and/or HKU1 spike cultures shared between roughly 6 and 27% of SARS-CoV-2 clonotypes. Sharing of several most expanded SARS-CoV-2-reactive clonotypes across memory subsets suggested intraclonal diversification.

Antigen-reactive proliferating T cell lines came from CFSE-labeled cells given autologous monocytes and SARS-CoV-2 spike or nucleoprotein. Input was approximately 5.5x10^5 cells per stimulated subset. This clone is labeled medium-sized. Its specificity is not known. Repertoires were generated with immunoSEQ multiplex PCR, while TCRdb's copy carries only in-frame clones and drops some. The data contain 350 to 400 clones, around 30% of them seen just once; the ten biggest clones take up 34%. There are 12 residues in the CDR3. Between the trimmed V and J ends, which lost 5 bases and 11 bases, there was a span of 18 bases. CDR1 GTSNPN and CDR2 SVGIG come from the germline V gene (reference sequence).

This clonotype originated in a human donor who had COVID-19. Sequences were derived from effector memory CD4+ T cells, cultured in vitro, sampled after recovery from COVID-19. The chain combines TRBV30 with TRBJ1-1; D is uncertain. The CDR3 loop is CAWGQEIGPAFF. In DNA form, the CDR3 reads TGTGCCTGGGGCCAGGAGATCGGGCCTGCTTTCTTT.